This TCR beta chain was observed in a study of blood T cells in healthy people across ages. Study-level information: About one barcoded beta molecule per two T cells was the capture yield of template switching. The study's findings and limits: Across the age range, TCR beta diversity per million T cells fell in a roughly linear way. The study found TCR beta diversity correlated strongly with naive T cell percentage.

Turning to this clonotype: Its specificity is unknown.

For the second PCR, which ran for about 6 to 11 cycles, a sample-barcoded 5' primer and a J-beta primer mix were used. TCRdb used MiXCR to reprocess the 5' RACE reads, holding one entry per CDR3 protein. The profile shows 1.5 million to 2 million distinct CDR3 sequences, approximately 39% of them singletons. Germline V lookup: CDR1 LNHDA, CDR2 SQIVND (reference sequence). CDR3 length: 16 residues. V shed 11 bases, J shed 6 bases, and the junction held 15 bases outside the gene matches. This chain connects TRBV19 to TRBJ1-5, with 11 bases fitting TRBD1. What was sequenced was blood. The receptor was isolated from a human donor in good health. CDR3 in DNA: TGTGCCGGTACCCGGGACAGGGGGTCGCCAATTCAGCCCCAGCATTTT. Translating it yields CAGTRDRGSPIQPQHF.